This section outlines one TCR beta chain sequence together with its context. The antigen remains undetermined. This was a deep-level run. Sequenced by immunoSEQ multiplex PCR; TCRdb stores in-frame clones only, minus some. The sample has about 2 million clones; roughly 94% are singletons. These data originate in a study of shared clonotypes between healthy human individuals. CDR3 length: 16 residues. As defined, naive CD8 cells were CD45RO-negative and positively selected for CCR7, with terminally differentiated effector memory CD45RA+ cells excluded. Study results and limitations: Compared with clonotypes that all four donors shared, non-shared clonotypes had lower generation probabilities. A few donors showed sharing of about 4.6% of naive CD4 clonotypes.

The V gene is TRBV21-1, the J gene TRBJ1-1. TRBV21-1 is flagged as a pseudogene. The clonotype was recovered from a man aged 18 to 35 in good health. Sequencing used naive CD8+ T cells sorted from blood. In DNA form, the CDR3 reads TGTGCCAGCAGCACCGGACCATTTCAAACCGACACTGAAGCTTTCTTT. Translated, it gives CASSTGPFQTDTEAFF.